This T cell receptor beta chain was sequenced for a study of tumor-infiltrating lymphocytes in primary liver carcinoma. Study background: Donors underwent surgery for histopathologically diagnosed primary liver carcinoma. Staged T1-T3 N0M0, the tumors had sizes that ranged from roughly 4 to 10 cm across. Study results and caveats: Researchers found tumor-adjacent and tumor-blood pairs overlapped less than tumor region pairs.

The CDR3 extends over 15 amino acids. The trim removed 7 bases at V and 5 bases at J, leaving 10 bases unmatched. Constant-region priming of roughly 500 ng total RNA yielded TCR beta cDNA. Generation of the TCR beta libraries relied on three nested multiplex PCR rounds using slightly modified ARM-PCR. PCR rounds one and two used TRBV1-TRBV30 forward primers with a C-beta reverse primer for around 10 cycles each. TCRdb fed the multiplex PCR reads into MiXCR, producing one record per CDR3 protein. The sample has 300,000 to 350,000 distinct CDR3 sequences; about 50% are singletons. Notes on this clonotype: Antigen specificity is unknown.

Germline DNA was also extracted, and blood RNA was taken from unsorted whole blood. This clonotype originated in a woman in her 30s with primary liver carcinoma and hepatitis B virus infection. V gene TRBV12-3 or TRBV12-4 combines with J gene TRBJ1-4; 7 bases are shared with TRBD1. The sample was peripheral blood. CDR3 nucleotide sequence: TGTGCCAGCACTTTCGGGGACAGACAAAATGAAAAACTGTTTTTT. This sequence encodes CASTFGDRQNEKLFF.